This TCR beta chain came from a study of shared clonotypes between healthy human individuals. Study findings and constraints: Shared clonotypes: about 5% naive CD4, roughly 3.8% naive CD8, about 2.2% memory CD4, approximately 0.4% memory CD8.

Cells designated naive CD8 were CD45RO-negative and were positively selected for CCR7, with terminally differentiated effector memory CD45RA+ cells excluded. This clone was recorded a few times. Antigen: not known. There are 15 residues in the CDR3. Germline CDR1 MDHEN, CDR2 SYDVKM. V dropped 7 bases and J dropped 0 bases, with 15 bases sitting between them. Method: immunoSEQ multiplex PCR; TCRdb's copy keeps in-frame clones and lacks some. The sample carries more than 2 million clones, roughly 93% recorded once. This rearrangement joins TRBV28 to TRBJ1-2; TRBD1 is a possible D gene (6 bases). The sample taken for sequencing was naive CD8+ T cells from PBMCs. The receptor's source is a man between 18 and 29 years old in good health. Some clones in this sample may be carry-over from other donors' samples. The CDR3 DNA reads TGTGCCAGCACCCTCGGGGGGACACCTAACTATGGCTACACCTTC. Translating gives CASTLGGTPNYGYTF.